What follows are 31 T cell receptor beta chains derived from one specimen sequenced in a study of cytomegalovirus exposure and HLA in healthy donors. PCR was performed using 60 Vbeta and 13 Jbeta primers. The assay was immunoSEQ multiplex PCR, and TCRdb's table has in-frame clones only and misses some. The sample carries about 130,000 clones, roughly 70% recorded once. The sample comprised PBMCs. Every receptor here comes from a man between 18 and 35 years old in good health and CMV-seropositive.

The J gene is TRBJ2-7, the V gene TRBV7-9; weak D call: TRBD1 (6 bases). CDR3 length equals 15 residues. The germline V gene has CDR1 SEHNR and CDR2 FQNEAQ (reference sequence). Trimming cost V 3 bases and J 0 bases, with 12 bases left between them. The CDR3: CASSFGQRGSYEQYF. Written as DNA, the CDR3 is TGTGCCAGCAGCTTCGGACAGCGCGGCTCCTACGAGCAGTACTTC.

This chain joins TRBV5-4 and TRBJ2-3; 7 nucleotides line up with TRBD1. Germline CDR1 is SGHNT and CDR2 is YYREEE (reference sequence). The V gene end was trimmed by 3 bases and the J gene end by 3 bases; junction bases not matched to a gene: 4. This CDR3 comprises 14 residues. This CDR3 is CASSSGGMTDTQYF. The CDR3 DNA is TGTGCCAGCAGCTCAGGGGGTATGACAGATACGCAGTATTTT. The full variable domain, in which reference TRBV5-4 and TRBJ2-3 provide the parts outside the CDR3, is ETGVTQSPTHLIKTRGQQVTLRCSSQSGHNTVSWYQQALGQGPQFIFQYYREEENGRGNFPPRFSGLQFPNYSSELNVNALELDDSALYLCASSSGGMTDTQYFGPGTRLTVL.

CDR3 nucleotides: TGTGCCAGCAGCCAAGTCAGACACTGGACTGAAGCTTTCTTT. The encoded protein is CASSQVRHWTEAFF. The rearrangement uses TRBV14 and TRBJ1-1; D unresolved. The germline gives CDR1 SGHDN, CDR2 FVKESK. V was cut by 1 base and J by 5 bases, with 11 bases left in between. The CDR3 contains 14 residues.

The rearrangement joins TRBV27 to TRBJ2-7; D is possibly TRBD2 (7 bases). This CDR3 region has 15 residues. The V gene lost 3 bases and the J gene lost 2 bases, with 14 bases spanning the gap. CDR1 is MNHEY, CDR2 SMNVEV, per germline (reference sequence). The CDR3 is CASSLGRDTAYEQYF. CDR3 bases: TGTGCCAGCAGTTTGGGGAGGGACACCGCCTACGAGCAGTACTTC.

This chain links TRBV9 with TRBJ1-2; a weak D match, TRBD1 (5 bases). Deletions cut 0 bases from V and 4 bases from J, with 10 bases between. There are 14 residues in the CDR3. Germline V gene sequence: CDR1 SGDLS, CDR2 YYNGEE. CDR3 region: CASSVGGGTYGYTF. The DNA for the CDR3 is TGTGCCAGCAGCGTAGGGGGCGGCACCTATGGCTACACCTTC.

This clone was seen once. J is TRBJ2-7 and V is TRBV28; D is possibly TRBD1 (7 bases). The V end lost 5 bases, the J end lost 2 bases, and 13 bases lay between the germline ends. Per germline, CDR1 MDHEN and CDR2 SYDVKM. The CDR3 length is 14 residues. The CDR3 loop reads CASSHQGGAYEQYF. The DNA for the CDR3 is TGTGCCAGCAGTCATCAGGGGGGTGCCTACGAGCAGTACTTC.

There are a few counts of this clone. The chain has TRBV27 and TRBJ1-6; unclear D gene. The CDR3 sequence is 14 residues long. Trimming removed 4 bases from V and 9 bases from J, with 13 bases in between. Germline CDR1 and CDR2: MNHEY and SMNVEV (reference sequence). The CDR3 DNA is TGTGCCAGCAGTTATGGGCCACCGCTTTCACCCCTCCACTTT. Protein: CASSYGPPLSPLHF.

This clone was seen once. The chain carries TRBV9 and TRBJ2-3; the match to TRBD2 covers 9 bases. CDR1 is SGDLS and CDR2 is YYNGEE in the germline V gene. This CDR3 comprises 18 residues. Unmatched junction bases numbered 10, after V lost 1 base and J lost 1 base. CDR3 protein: CASSVQAGGPGGTDTQYF. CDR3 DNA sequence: TGTGCCAGCAGCGTACAAGCGGGAGGTCCAGGAGGCACAGATACGCAGTATTTT.

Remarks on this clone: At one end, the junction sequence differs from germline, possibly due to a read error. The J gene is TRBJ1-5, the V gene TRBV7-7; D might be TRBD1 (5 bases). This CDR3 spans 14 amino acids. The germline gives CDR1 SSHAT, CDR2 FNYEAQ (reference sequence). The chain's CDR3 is CASSLRRGRQPQHF. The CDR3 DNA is TGTGCTAGCAGCTTAAGGAGGGGTCGTCAGCCCCAGCATTTT. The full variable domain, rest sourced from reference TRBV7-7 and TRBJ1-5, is GAGVSQSPRYKVTKRGQDVTLRCDPISSHATLYWYQQALGQGPEFLTYFNYEAQPDKSGLPSDRFSAERPEGSISTLTIQRTEQRDSAMYRCASSLRRGRQPQHFGDGTRLSIL.

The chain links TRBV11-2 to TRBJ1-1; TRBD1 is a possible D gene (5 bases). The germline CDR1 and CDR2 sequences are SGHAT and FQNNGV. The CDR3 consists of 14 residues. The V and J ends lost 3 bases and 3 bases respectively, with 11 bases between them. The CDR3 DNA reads TGTGCCAGCAGCTTCTCAGGGCAGGACACTGAAGCTTTCTTT. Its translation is CASSFSGQDTEAFF. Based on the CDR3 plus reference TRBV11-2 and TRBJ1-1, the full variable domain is EAGVAQSPRYKIIEKRQSVAFWCNPISGHATLYWYQQILGQGPKLLIQFQNNGVVDDSQLPKDRFSAERLKGVDSTLKIQPAKLEDSAVYLCASSFSGQDTEAFFGQGTRLTVV.

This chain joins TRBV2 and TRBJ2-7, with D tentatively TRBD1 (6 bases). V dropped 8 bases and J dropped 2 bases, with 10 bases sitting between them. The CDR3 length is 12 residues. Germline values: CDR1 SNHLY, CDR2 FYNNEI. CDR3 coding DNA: TGTGCCAGCTTCCAGGGGCCCTACGAGCAGTACTTC. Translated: CASFQGPYEQYF.

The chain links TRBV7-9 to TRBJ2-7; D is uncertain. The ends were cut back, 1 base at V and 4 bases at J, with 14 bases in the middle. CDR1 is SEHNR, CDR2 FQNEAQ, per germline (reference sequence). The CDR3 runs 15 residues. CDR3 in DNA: TGTGCCAGCAGCTTAGTTATTGGCCTCGTTTACGAGCAGTACTTC. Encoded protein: CASSLVIGLVYEQYF.

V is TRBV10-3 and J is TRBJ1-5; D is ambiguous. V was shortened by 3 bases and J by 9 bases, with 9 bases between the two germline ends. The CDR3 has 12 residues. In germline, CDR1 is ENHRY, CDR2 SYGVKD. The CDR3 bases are TGTGCCATCAGTGACCCTGGAGGGCCCCAGCATTTT. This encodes CAISDPGGPQHF.

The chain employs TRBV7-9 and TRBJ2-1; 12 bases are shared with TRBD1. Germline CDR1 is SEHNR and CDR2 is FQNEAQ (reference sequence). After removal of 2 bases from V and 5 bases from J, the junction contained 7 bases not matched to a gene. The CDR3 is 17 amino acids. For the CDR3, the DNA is TGTGCCAGCAGCTTAAGGCTGGGACAGGGGGCCCACAATGAGCAGTTCTTC. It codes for CASSLRLGQGAHNEQFF.

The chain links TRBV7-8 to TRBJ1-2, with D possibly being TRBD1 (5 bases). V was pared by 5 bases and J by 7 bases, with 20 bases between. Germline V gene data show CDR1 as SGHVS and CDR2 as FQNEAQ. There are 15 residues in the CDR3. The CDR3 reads CASSRGRREAAGYTF. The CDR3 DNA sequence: TGTGCCAGCAGCCGGGGGAGGAGGGAGGCGGCTGGCTACACCTTC. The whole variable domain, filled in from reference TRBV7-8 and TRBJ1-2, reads GAGVSQSPRYKVAKRGQDVALRCDPISGHVSLFWYQQALGQGPEFLTYFQNEAQLDKSGLPSDRFFAERPEGSVSTLKIQRTQQEDSAVYLCASSRGRREAAGYTFGSGTRLTVV.

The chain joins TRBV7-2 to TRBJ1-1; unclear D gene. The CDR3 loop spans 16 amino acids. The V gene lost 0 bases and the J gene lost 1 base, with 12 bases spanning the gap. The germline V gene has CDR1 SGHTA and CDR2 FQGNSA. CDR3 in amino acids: CASSLANEAWNTEAFF. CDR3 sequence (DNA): TGTGCCAGCAGCTTAGCGAATGAGGCTTGGAACACTGAAGCTTTCTTT.

The CDR3 coding sequence is TGTGCCACCAGCCATAGCGGGGGGGCCGCAGATACGCAGTATTTT. Translating gives CATSHSGGAADTQYF. V usage is TRBV15 and J usage is TRBJ2-3; 11 bases map to TRBD2. Germline V gives CDR1 LNHNV, CDR2 YYDKDF (reference sequence). The CDR3 has 15 residues. The V and J ends lost 5 bases and 4 bases, in that order; junction bases with no gene match: 5.

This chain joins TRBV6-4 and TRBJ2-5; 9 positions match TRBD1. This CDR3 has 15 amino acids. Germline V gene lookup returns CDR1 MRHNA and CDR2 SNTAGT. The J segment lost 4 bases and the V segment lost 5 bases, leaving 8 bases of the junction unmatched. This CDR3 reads CASSQMGQGTETQYF. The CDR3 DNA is TGTGCCAGCAGTCAAATGGGACAGGGAACAGAGACCCAGTACTTC.

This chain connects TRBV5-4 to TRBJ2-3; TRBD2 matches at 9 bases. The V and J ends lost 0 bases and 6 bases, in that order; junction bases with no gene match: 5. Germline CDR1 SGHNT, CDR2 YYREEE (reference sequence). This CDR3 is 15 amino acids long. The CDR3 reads CASSLGRGGGDTQYF. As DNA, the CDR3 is TGTGCCAGCAGCTTGGGGCGGGGGGGCGGGGATACGCAGTATTTT.

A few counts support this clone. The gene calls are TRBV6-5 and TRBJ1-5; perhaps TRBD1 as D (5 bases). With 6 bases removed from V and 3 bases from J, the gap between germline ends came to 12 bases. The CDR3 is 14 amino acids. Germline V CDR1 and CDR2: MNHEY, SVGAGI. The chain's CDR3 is CASSPAGPNQPQHF. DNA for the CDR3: TGTGCCAGCAGCCCGGCAGGGCCCAATCAGCCCCAGCATTTT.

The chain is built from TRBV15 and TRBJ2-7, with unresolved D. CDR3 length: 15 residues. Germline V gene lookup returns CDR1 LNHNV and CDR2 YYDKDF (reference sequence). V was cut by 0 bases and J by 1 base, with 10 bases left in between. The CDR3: CATSRDSGSSYEQYF. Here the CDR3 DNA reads TGTGCCACCAGCAGAGATTCAGGATCATCCTACGAGCAGTACTTC.

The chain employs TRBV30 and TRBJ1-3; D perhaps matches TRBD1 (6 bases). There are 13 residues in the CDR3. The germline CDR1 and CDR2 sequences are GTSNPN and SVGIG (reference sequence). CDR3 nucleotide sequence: TGTGCTAGTGGGGGCTTCTCTGGAAACACCATATATTTT. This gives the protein CASGGFSGNTIYF.

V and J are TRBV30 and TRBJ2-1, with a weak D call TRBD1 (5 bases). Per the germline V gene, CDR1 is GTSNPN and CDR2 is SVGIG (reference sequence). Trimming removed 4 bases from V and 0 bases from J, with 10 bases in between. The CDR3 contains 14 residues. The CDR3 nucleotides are TGTGCCTGGACTAAGGGGCTCTCCTACAATGAGCAGTTCTTC. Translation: CAWTKGLSYNEQFF.

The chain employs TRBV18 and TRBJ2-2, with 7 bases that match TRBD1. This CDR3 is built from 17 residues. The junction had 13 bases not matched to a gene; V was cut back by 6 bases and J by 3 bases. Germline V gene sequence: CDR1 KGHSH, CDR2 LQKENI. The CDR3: CASSTLGGQWDTGELFF. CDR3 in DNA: TGTGCCAGCTCGACCCTAGGGGGACAGTGGGACACCGGGGAGCTGTTTTTT.

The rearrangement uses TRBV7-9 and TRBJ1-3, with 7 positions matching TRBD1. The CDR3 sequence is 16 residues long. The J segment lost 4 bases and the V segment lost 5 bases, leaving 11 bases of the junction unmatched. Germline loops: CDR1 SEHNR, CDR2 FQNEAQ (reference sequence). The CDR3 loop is CASSHRQGLDGNTIYF. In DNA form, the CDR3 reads TGTGCCAGCAGCCACAGACAGGGACTGGACGGAAACACCATATATTTT.

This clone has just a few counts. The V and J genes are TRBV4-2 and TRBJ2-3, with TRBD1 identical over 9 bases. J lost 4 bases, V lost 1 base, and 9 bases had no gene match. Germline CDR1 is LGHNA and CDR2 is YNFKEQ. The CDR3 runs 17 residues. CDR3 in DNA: TGTGCCAGCAGCCAAGGATCTACAGGGGGCCGCCCAGATACGCAGTATTTT. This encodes CASSQGSTGGRPDTQYF.

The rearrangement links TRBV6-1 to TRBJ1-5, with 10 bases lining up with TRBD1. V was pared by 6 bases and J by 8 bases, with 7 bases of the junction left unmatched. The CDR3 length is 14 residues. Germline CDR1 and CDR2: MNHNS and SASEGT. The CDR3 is CASSGQGVLEPQHF. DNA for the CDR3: TGTGCCAGCAGCGGACAGGGGGTGTTGGAGCCCCAGCATTTT.

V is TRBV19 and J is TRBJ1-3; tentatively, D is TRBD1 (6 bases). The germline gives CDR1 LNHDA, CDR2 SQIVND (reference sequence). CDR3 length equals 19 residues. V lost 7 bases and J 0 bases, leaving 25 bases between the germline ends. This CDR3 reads CASIPRDTPLSYSGNTIYF. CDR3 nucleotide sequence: TGTGCCAGTATCCCCCGGGACACTCCTCTTTCTTACTCTGGAAACACCATATATTTT.

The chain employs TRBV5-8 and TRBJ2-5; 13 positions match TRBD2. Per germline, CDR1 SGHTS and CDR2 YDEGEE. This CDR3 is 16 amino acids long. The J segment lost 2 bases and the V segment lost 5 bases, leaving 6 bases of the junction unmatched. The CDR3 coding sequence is TGTGCCAGCAGTCATGGACTAGCGGGAGTACAAGAGACCCAGTACTTC. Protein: CASSHGLAGVQETQYF.

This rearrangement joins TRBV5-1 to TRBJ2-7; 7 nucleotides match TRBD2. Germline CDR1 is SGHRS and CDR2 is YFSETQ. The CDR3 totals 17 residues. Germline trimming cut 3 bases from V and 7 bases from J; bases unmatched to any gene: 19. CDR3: CASSYFAGDPSTGEQYF. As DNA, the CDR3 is TGCGCCAGCAGCTACTTCGCGGGAGACCCCTCTACGGGGGAGCAGTACTTC.

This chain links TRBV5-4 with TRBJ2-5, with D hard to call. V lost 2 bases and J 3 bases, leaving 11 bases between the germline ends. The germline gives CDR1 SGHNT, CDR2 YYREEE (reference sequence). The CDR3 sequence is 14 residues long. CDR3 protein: CASSLRSREETQYF. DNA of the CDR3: TGTGCCAGCAGCTTAAGGTCCCGGGAAGAGACCCAGTACTTC.